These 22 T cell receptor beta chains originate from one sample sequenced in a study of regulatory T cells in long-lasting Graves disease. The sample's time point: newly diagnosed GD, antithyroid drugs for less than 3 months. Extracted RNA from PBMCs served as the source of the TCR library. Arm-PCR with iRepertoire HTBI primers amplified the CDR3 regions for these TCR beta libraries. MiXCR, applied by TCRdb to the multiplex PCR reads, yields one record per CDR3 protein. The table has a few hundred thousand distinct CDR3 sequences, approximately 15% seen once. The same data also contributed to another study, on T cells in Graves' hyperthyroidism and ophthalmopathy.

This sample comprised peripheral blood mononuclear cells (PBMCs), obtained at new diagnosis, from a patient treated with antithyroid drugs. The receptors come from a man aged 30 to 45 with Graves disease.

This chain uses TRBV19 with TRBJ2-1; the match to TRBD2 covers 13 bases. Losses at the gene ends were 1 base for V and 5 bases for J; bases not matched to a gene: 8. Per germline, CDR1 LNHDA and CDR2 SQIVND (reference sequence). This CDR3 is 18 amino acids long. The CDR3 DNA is TGTGCCAGTAGTATAGGACTAGCGGGAGGCCGGGGGGACAATGAGCAGTTCTTC. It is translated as CASSIGLAGGRGDNEQFF. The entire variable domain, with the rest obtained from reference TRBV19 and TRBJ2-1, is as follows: DGGITQSPKYLFRKEGQNVTLSCEQNLNHDAMYWYRQDPGQGLRLIYYSQIVNDFQKGDIAEGYSVSREKKESFPLTVTSAQKNPTAFYLCASSIGLAGGRGDNEQFFGPGTRLTVL.

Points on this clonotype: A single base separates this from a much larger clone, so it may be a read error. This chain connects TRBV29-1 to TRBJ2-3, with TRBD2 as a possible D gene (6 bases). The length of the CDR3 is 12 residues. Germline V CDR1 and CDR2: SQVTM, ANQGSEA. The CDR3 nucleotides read TGCAGCGTTGAGCGCGGGGCAGATATGCAGTATTTT. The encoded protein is CSVERGADMQYF.

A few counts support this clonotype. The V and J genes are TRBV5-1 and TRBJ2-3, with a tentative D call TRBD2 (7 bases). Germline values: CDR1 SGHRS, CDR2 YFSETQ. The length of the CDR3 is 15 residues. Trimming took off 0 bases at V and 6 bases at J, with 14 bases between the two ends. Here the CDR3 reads CASSLGSRGGDTQYF. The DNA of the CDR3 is TGCGCCAGCAGCTTGGGAAGTAGGGGGGGTGATACGCAGTATTTT.

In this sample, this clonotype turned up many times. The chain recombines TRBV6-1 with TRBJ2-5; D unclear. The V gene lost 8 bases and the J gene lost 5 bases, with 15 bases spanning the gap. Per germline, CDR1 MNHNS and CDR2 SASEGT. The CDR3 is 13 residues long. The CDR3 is CASESGGRETQYF. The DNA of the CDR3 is TGTGCCAGCGAATCGGGTGGTCGGGAGACCCAGTACTTC.

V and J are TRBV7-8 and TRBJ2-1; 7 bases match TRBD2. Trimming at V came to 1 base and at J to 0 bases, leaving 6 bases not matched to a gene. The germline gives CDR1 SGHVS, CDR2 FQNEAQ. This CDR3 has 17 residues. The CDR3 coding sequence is TGTGCCAGCAGCTTAGTTCGGTGGGAGGGCTCCTACAATGAGCAGTTCTTC. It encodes CASSLVRWEGSYNEQFF. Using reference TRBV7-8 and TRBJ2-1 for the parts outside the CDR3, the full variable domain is GAGVSQSPRYKVAKRGQDVALRCDPISGHVSLFWYQQALGQGPEFLTYFQNEAQLDKSGLPSDRFFAERPEGSVSTLKIQRTQQEDSAVYLCASSLVRWEGSYNEQFFGPGTRLTVL.

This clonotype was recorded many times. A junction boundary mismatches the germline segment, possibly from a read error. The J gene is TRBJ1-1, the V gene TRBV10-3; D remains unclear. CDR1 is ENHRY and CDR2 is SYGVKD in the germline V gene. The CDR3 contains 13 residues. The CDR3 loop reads CAIRDPGQSEAFF. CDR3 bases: TGTGCCATCCGTGACCCGGGCCAATCTGAAGCTTTCTTT.

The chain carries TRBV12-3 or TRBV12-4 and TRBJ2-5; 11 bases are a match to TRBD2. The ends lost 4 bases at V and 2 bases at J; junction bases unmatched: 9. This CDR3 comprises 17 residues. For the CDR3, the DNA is TGTGCCAGCAGTTCCTATGGACTAGCGGGCTCTCAAGAGACCCAGTACTTC. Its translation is CASSSYGLAGSQETQYF.

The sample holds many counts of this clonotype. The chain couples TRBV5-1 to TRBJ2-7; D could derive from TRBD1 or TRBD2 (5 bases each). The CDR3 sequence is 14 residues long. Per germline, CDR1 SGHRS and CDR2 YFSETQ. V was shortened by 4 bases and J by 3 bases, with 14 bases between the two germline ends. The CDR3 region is CASSLGTDRYEQYF. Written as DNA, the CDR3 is TGCGCCAGCAGCCTAGGGACGGATCGCTACGAGCAGTACTTC.

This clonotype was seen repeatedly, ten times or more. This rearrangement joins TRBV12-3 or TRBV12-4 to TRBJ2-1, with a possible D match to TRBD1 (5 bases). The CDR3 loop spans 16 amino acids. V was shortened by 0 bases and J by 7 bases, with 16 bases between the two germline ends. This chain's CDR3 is CASSLAVGARVNEQFF. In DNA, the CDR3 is TGTGCCAGCAGTTTAGCAGTAGGGGCTAGGGTGAATGAGCAGTTCTTC.

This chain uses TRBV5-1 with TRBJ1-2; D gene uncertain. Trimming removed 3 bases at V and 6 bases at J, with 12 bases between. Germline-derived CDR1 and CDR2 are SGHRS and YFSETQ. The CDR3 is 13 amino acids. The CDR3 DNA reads TGCGCCAGCAGCTATGGGGAAACCAATGGCTACACCTTC. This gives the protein CASSYGETNGYTF.

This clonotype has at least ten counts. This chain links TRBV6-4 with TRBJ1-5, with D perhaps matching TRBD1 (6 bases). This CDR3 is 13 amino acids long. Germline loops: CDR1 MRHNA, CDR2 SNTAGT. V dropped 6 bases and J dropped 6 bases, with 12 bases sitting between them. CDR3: CASSNTGLQPQHF. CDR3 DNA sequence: TGTGCCAGCAGCAATACAGGGCTTCAGCCCCAGCATTTT.

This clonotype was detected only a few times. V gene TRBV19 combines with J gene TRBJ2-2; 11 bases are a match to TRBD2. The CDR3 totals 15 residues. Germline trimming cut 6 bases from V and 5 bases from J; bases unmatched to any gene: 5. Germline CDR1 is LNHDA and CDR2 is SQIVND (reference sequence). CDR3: CASRKLAGVTGELFF. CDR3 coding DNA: TGTGCCAGTAGGAAACTAGCGGGAGTAACCGGGGAGCTGTTTTTT.

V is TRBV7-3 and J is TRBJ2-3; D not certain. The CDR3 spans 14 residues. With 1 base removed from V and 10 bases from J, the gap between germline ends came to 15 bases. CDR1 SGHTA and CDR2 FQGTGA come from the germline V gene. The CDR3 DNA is TGTGCCAGCAGCTTAAACCCTAGTTCGGATGCGCAGTATTTT. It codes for CASSLNPSSDAQYF.

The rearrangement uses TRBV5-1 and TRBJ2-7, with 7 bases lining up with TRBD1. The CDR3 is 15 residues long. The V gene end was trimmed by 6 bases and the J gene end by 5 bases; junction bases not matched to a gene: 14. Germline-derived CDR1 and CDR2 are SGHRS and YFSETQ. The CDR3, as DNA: TGCGCCAGCAAACAAACAGGGGAGTCTTCCCACGAGCAGTACTTC. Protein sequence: CASKQTGESSHEQYF. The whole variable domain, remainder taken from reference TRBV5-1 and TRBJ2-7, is KAGVTQTPRYLIKTRGQQVTLSCSPISGHRSVSWYQQTPGQGLQFLFEYFSETQRNKGNFPGRFSGRQFSNSRSEMNVSTLELGDSALYLCASKQTGESSHEQYFGPGTRLTVT.

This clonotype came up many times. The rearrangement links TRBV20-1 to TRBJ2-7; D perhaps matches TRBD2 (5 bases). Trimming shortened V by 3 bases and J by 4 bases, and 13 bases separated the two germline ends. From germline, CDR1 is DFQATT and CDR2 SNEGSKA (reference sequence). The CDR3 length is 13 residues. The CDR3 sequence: CSARGGGIYEQYF. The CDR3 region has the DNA TGCAGTGCTAGGGGCGGAGGCATATACGAGCAGTACTTC.

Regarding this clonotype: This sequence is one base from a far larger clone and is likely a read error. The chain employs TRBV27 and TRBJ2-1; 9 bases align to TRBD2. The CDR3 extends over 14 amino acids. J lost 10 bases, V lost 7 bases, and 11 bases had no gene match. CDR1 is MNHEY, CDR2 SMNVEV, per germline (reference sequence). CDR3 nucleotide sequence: TGTGCCAGCAATCCTAGCGGGATATTTGGCGAGCAGTTCTTC. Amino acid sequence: CASNPSGIFGEQFF.

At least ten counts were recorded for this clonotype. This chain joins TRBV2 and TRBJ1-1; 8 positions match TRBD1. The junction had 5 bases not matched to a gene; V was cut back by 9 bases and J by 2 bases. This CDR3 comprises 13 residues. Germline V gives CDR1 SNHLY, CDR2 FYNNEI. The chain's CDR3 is CARDRVGNTEAFF. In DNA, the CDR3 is TGTGCCAGGGACAGGGTAGGCAACACTGAAGCTTTCTTT.

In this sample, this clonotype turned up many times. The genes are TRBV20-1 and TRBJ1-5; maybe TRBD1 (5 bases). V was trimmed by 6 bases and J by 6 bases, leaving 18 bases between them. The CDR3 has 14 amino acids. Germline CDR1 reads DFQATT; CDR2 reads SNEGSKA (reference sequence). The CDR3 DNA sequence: TGCAGTGCGCCGCCTCAGGGTGTCGGTCAGCCCCAGCATTTT. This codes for CSAPPQGVGQPQHF.

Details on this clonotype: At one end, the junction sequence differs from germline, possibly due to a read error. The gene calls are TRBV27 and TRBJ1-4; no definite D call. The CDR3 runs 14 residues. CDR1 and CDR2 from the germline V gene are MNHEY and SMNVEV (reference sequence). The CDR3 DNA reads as TGTACCAGCAGTTCGGACTGGTTAGATGAAAAACTGTTTTTT. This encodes CTSSSDWLDEKLFF.

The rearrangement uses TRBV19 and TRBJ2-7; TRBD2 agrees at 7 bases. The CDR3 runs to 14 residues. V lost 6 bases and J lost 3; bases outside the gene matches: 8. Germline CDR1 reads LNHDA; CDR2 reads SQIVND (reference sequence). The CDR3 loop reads CASRIRDYHYEQYF. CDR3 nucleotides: TGTGCCAGTAGGATCCGGGACTATCACTACGAGCAGTACTTC.

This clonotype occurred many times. Here the CDR3 DNA reads TGTGCCAGCAGTCAACAGGGCGCGGGTTCACCCCTCCACTTT. Protein product: CASSQQGAGSPLHF. This sequence joins TRBV12-3 or TRBV12-4 and TRBJ1-6, with D maybe TRBD1 (6 bases). V gave up 5 bases and J gave up 9 bases, with 14 bases separating them. The CDR3 runs to 14 residues.

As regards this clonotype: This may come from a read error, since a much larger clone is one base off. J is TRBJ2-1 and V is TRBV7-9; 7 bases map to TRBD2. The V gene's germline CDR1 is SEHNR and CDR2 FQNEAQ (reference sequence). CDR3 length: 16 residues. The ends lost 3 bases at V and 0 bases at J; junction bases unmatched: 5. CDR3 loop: CASSFQRGSSYNEQFF. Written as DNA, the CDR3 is TGTGCCAGCAGCTTTCAGCGGGGCAGCTCCTACAATGAGCAGTTCTTC.